The rows below give T cell receptor beta chains drawn from one sample of a study of T cell responses to AZD1222 COVID-19 vaccine. The table came from immunoSEQ multiplex PCR; TCRdb's copy has only in-frame clones and leaves some out. This table holds 170,000 or so clones, 90% found once. The specimen was peripheral blood, collected on day 0 of AZD1222 vaccination. These receptors were collected from an adult in good health. Both conserved end residues are part of each CDR3. The D gene is left open where the match is weak. Not every row has a clone size; where given, it reads once, few, many or a size class.

CDR3nt: TGTGCCAGCAGCTTGCAAACTCTCTCTAACTATGGCTACACCTTC; CDR3aa: CASSLQTLSNYGYTF; abundance: .; v_gene: TRBV7-2; d_gene: .; j_gene: TRBJ1-2
CDR3nt: TGTGCCAGCAGCTTGGAGTCATCGTCGGGCTATGGCTACACCTTC; CDR3aa: CASSLESSSGYGYTF; abundance: .; v_gene: TRBV7-9; d_gene: .; j_gene: TRBJ1-2
CDR3nt: TGCGCCAGCAGCTCCTCCTTGGGCGGGGGGGCCACGGTGACCCAGTACTTC; CDR3aa: CASSSSLGGGATVTQYF; abundance: .; v_gene: TRBV5-1; d_gene: TRBD2; j_gene: TRBJ2-5
CDR3nt: TGTGCCAGCACCCTTGAGAAGTGGCAAGAGACCCAGTACTTC; CDR3aa: CASTLEKWQETQYF; abundance: .; v_gene: TRBV28; d_gene: .; j_gene: TRBJ2-5
CDR3nt: TGTGCCAGCAGCCCGGACTCGATCAGGGGAGGGAATTCACCCCTCCACTTT; CDR3aa: CASSPDSIRGGNSPLHF; abundance: .; v_gene: TRBV5-8; d_gene: .; j_gene: TRBJ1-6
CDR3nt: TGTGCCAGCAGCCTTGAGGGAGCGGGGCCCTACGAGCAGTACTTC; CDR3aa: CASSLEGAGPYEQYF; abundance: .; v_gene: TRBV11-3; d_gene: TRBD2; j_gene: TRBJ2-7
CDR3nt: TGTGCCAGCACCCCCGGTCCCCATCAGCCCCAGCATTTT; CDR3aa: CASTPGPHQPQHF; abundance: .; v_gene: TRBV27; d_gene: .; j_gene: TRBJ1-5
CDR3nt: TGTGCCAGCAGTTTAGAGGGGAACACTGAAGCTTTCTTT; CDR3aa: CASSLEGNTEAFF; abundance: .; v_gene: TRBV12-3/TRBV12-4; d_gene: .; j_gene: TRBJ1-1
CDR3nt: TGTGCCAGCAGCCATTCACTAGCGGGGGTCCAAGAGACCCAGTACTTC; CDR3aa: CASSHSLAGVQETQYF; abundance: .; v_gene: TRBV7-9; d_gene: TRBD2; j_gene: TRBJ2-5
CDR3nt: TGCAGCGTCCTATGGGGCCCAGCGGGGGAAAAACTGTTTTTT; CDR3aa: CSVLWGPAGEKLFF; abundance: .; v_gene: TRBV29-1; d_gene: .; j_gene: TRBJ1-4
CDR3nt: TGTGCCAGCAGCCCCGACGCAACTAATGAAAAACTGTTTTTT; CDR3aa: CASSPDATNEKLFF; abundance: .; v_gene: TRBV28; d_gene: .; j_gene: TRBJ1-4
CDR3nt: TGTGCCAGCAGTTCCATGGACATGAACTATGGCTACACCTTC; CDR3aa: CASSSMDMNYGYTF; abundance: .; v_gene: TRBV6-6; d_gene: .; j_gene: TRBJ1-2
CDR3nt: TGTGCCAGCAGCCAGCGGGGGGACACAGATACGCAGTATTTT; CDR3aa: CASSQRGDTDTQYF; abundance: .; v_gene: TRBV6-4; d_gene: TRBD2; j_gene: TRBJ2-3
CDR3nt: TGTGCCAGCAGCTACGGACTAAGCCGCAATGAGCAGTTCTTC; CDR3aa: CASSYGLSRNEQFF; abundance: .; v_gene: TRBV3-1/TRBV3-2; d_gene: .; j_gene: TRBJ2-1
CDR3nt: TGTGCCAGCAGTCCCGGGACAGGTTACGAGCAGTACTTC; CDR3aa: CASSPGTGYEQYF; abundance: once; v_gene: TRBV6-5; d_gene: TRBD1; j_gene: TRBJ2-7
CDR3nt: TGCGCCAGCAGCCCGGGGACAGACATTTATGGCTACACCTTC; CDR3aa: CASSPGTDIYGYTF; abundance: .; v_gene: TRBV5-1; d_gene: TRBD1; j_gene: TRBJ1-2
CDR3nt: TGTGCCAGCAGCCTAGTAGGGACGGTGGTCCCCCCTCACTTC; CDR3aa: CASSLVGTVVPPHF; abundance: .; v_gene: TRBV2; d_gene: .; j_gene: TRBJ2-7
CDR3nt: TGTGCCACCAGTGCCCTCCTAGGATGGCAGTTCTTC; CDR3aa: CATSALLGWQFF; abundance: .; v_gene: TRBV24-1; d_gene: .; j_gene: TRBJ2-1
CDR3nt: TGTGCCAGCAGCGTTGGACGGAACGGCTACACCTTC; CDR3aa: CASSVGRNGYTF; abundance: .; v_gene: TRBV9; d_gene: .; j_gene: TRBJ1-2
CDR3nt: TGTGCCAGCAGCCCTCAGAGGGGCTCTATAGGGGGCTACACCTTC; CDR3aa: CASSPQRGSIGGYTF; abundance: .; v_gene: TRBV14; d_gene: .; j_gene: TRBJ1-2
CDR3nt: TGCAGCGGGGGACATCCCGGCGCTGAAGCTTTCTTT; CDR3aa: CSGGHPGAEAFF; abundance: .; v_gene: TRBV29-1; d_gene: .; j_gene: TRBJ1-1
CDR3nt: TGTGCCAGCAGCTCCACGACTAGCGGGGGGGACGACAATGAGCAGTTCTTC; CDR3aa: CASSSTTSGGDDNEQFF; abundance: medium-sized; v_gene: TRBV7-8; d_gene: TRBD2; j_gene: TRBJ2-1
CDR3nt: TGCGCCAGCAGCATTAGCGGGGGGACCCACGAGCAGTACTTC; CDR3aa: CASSISGGTHEQYF; abundance: once; v_gene: TRBV5-1; d_gene: TRBD2; j_gene: TRBJ2-7
CDR3nt: TGTGCCAGCAGTTCAGCAGGGAATCAGCCCCAGCATTTT; CDR3aa: CASSSAGNQPQHF; abundance: .; v_gene: TRBV28; d_gene: .; j_gene: TRBJ1-5
CDR3nt: TGTGCCAGCAGAGCCAGGGGGCTGGGGAATCAGCCCCAGCATTTT; CDR3aa: CASRARGLGNQPQHF; abundance: once; v_gene: TRBV28; d_gene: TRBD1; j_gene: TRBJ1-5
CDR3nt: TGTGCCAGCAGCTTGGGACGGACGAACACTGAAGCTTTCTTT; CDR3aa: CASSLGRTNTEAFF; abundance: .; v_gene: TRBV7-3; d_gene: .; j_gene: TRBJ1-1
CDR3nt: TGTGCCAGCAACCCGGGACAGGGCGATGGCTACACCTTC; CDR3aa: CASNPGQGDGYTF; abundance: .; v_gene: TRBV12-3/TRBV12-4; d_gene: TRBD1; j_gene: TRBJ1-2
CDR3nt: TGTGCCAGCGGGTGTAGCAATCAGCCCCAGCATTTT; CDR3aa: CASGCSNQPQHF; abundance: .; v_gene: TRBV21-1; d_gene: .; j_gene: TRBJ1-5
CDR3nt: TGCAGCGTTGAAAGACCAGGGTATGGCTACACCTTC; CDR3aa: CSVERPGYGYTF; abundance: .; v_gene: TRBV29-1; d_gene: .; j_gene: TRBJ1-2
CDR3nt: TGTGCCAGCAGTGATCTACCCGATCTAGCGGGGGGCACTGAGCAGTTCTTC; CDR3aa: CASSDLPDLAGGTEQFF; abundance: .; v_gene: TRBV6-4; d_gene: TRBD2; j_gene: TRBJ2-1
CDR3nt: TGTGCCAGCAGCTTTAATGGCGGGGAGCGGCAGCCCCAGCATTTT; CDR3aa: CASSFNGGERQPQHF; abundance: .; v_gene: TRBV7-2; d_gene: .; j_gene: TRBJ1-5
CDR3nt: TGTGCCAGCAGCGTCGCCCTAGCGGGGCTGAACACCGGGGAGCTGTTTTTT; CDR3aa: CASSVALAGLNTGELFF; abundance: .; v_gene: TRBV5-8; d_gene: TRBD2; j_gene: TRBJ2-2
CDR3nt: TGTGCCAGCAGCCAAGACATTAGCAATCAGCCCCAGCATTTT; CDR3aa: CASSQDISNQPQHF; abundance: .; v_gene: TRBV3-1/TRBV3-2; d_gene: .; j_gene: TRBJ1-5
CDR3nt: TGTGCCAGCAGTGATAACACTAACTATGGCTACACCTTC; CDR3aa: CASSDNTNYGYTF; abundance: once; v_gene: TRBV2; d_gene: .; j_gene: TRBJ1-2
CDR3nt: TGCAGCGGCCCCTCAGGGACAGGGGGACTAGCCAAAAACATTCAGTACTTC; CDR3aa: CSGPSGTGGLAKNIQYF; abundance: .; v_gene: TRBV29-1; d_gene: TRBD1; j_gene: TRBJ2-4
CDR3nt: TGTGCCAGCAGCCTGACAGGGGTCGGGACTGAAGCTTTCTTT; CDR3aa: CASSLTGVGTEAFF; abundance: once; v_gene: TRBV9; d_gene: TRBD1; j_gene: TRBJ1-1
CDR3nt: TGTGCCAGCAGCGCTCGGACAGACTACTGGAATCAGCCCCAGCATTTT; CDR3aa: CASSARTDYWNQPQHF; abundance: once; v_gene: TRBV28; d_gene: .; j_gene: TRBJ1-5
CDR3nt: TGTGCCAGCAGTTTACCCTCCGAAAGGGGTGGGACTGAAGCTTTCTTT; CDR3aa: CASSLPSERGGTEAFF; abundance: .; v_gene: TRBV28; d_gene: .; j_gene: TRBJ1-1
CDR3nt: TGTGCCAGTATGAACGTACAGAGAGACTACGAGCAGTACTTC; CDR3aa: CASMNVQRDYEQYF; abundance: .; v_gene: TRBV6-5; d_gene: .; j_gene: TRBJ2-7
CDR3nt: TGTGCCAGCAGCTTAAGGCCTCAAGAGACCCAGTACTTC; CDR3aa: CASSLRPQETQYF; abundance: .; v_gene: TRBV5-4; d_gene: .; j_gene: TRBJ2-5
CDR3nt: TGTGCCAGCAGTGAAATCAGGGAGAATTCACCCCTCCACTTT; CDR3aa: CASSEIRENSPLHF; abundance: .; v_gene: TRBV2; d_gene: .; j_gene: TRBJ1-6